This T cell receptor beta chain derives from a study of OX40 agonist ivuxolimab in advanced cancers. Findings and limits, study-wide: Researchers did not determine the expanded peripheral T cells' antigen specificity. Low levels of normalized T-cell clonal expansion also appeared in some nonresponders.

Worth noting for this clone: Its target is unknown.

Generated by immunoSEQ multiplex PCR, the TCRdb table keeps only in-frame clones and is missing some. The table lists roughly 70,000 clones, around 85% of them singletons. V was trimmed by 2 bases and J by 9 bases, leaving 19 bases between them. The germline V gene encodes CDR1 SGHTA and CDR2 FQGTGA. CDR3 length equals 15 residues. V and J are TRBV7-3 and TRBJ1-2; D not certain. The sequencing here drew on CD4+ or CD8+ T cells sorted from blood, taken in a trial of the OX40 agonist ivuxolimab. The TCR was taken from an adult with an advanced solid tumor such as melanoma, head and neck, liver or kidney cancer. The DNA for the CDR3 is TGTGCCAGCAGCTTACAGTATCAGTCAAAGGCCAGCTACACCTTC. Translating it yields CASSLQYQSKASYTF.